The clone carrying this T cell receptor beta chain was observed a single time. Its antigen remains unidentified. Germline V CDR1 and CDR2: MNHNY, SVGAGI (reference sequence). V was clipped by 4 bases and J by 7 bases, with 11 bases between them. The CDR3 sequence is 12 residues long. This sample stems from a study of shared clonotypes between healthy human individuals. General study findings and limits: On the whole, naive subsets had larger estimated richness than memory subsets had. The researchers took only blood, and tissue repertoires probably look different. For naive CD4 cells, 4.5% to 6.5% of clonotypes were shared across a handful of donors.

Here immunoSEQ multiplex PCR was the method, and the copy in TCRdb shows in-frame clones only, minus some. The sample contains 2 million to 2.5 million clones, 90% to 96% of which appear only once. The donors were adults (healthy and HIV-negative) with no recent acute infections or vaccinations. This sequence was found in a man between 18 and 29 years old in good health. The sample taken for sequencing was naive CD4+ T cells sorted from blood. Sample subset: CD45RA+ positively selected. The chain couples TRBV6-6 to TRBJ2-7; D is uncertain. Here the CDR3 DNA reads TGTGCCAGCAGTTTAGGACCGAGGGAGCAGTACTTC. This gives the protein CASSLGPREQYF.